This entry is about one T cell receptor beta chain. Per the original methods: Cell counts per sample came from amplifying reference gene primers. Generated by immunoSEQ multiplex PCR, the TCRdb table keeps only in-frame clones and is missing some. The V and J calls and clone size come from that table; D and trimming were worked out from the DNA. The data show over 120,000 clones, with around 86% seen just once and approximately 10% held by the top ten. The sample belongs to a study of blood T cell repertoires in COVID-19. Deletions cut 0 bases from V and 1 base from J, with 7 bases between. The CDR3 runs 15 residues. CDR1 is SGHRS and CDR2 is YFSETQ in the germline V gene. Participants, about 18 to 100 years old, spanned about 26 US areas. Participant reports of clinical history set cohort assignment. Donors in Cohort 3 who had recovered were those with two negative PCRs, healthcare professional clearance, or resolution of their symptoms.

V usage is TRBV5-1 and J usage is TRBJ2-2; D gene uncertain. This receptor was obtained from a man aged 60-69 years who had recovered from COVID-19. Sequenced material: PBMCs or T cells enriched from blood (not recorded which). The CDR3 is CASSLAELNTGELFF. CDR3 nucleotide sequence: TGCGCCAGCAGCTTGGCTGAACTGAACACCGGGGAGCTGTTTTTT.